This is a list of T cell receptor beta chains from one sample in a study of response to subunit inactivated influenza vaccine. TCRdb re-derived calls from the RT-PCR reads in MiXCR, one entry per CDR3 protein. The repertoire holds 700,000 to 800,000 distinct CDR3 sequences, with under 20% as singletons. Sequenced material: PBMCs from blood, taken roughly 5 days after vaccination. These receptor sequences come from a middle-aged man who received an inactivated influenza vaccine. The CDR3 runs from the conserved cysteine through the conserved F or W. D genes are given only for firm matches. Only part of the rows carry a size: once, few, many, or a class if the clone is expanded.

CDR3 DNA	CDR3 protein	V gene	J gene	D gene	clone size
TGTGCCAGCAGCCAAGATGGGCGCGGACTAGCGGGGAAGAGCACAGATACGCAGTATTTT	CASSQDGRGLAGKSTDTQYF	TRBV4-2	TRBJ2-3	TRBD2	-
TGTGCCAGCAGCCCGACAGGGTTCCCCAATCAGCCCCAGCATTTT	CASSPTGFPNQPQHF	TRBV7-6	TRBJ1-5	TRBD1	-
TGCGCCAGCAGCTTGCAAAACACAGGGGCGCCAGGAGATACGCAGTATTTT	CASSLQNTGAPGDTQYF	TRBV5-1	TRBJ2-3	TRBD1	-
TGTGCCAGCAGCTTTTCCGGACAGTACACCGGGGAGCTGTTTTTT	CASSFSGQYTGELFF	TRBV5-5	TRBJ2-2	-	-
TGTGCCAGCAGCTTGGCCTTCGTGGGGGAGTCGGGGGAGCTGTTTTTT	CASSLAFVGESGELFF	TRBV5-5	TRBJ2-2	-	-
TGTGCCAGCAGTTTATCGGAGACAACATCTGGCGATGAGCAGTTCTTC	CASSLSETTSGDEQFF	TRBV28	TRBJ2-1	-	-
TGCGCCAGCAGCACTGACAGGGGGCGGAGGACTGAAGCTTTCTTT	CASSTDRGRRTEAFF	TRBV5-1	TRBJ1-1	TRBD1	few
TGTGCCAGCAGTTCCGACAGGGGTTATCCCTACGAGCAGTACTTC	CASSSDRGYPYEQYF	TRBV12-3/TRBV12-4	TRBJ2-7	TRBD1	-
TGTGCCAGCAACTTAGGCAGGACCTACGAGCAGTACTTC	CASNLGRTYEQYF	TRBV13	TRBJ2-7	-	once
TGTGCCAGCAGTTACTCGAGGACAGATTATCAGCCCCAGCATTTT	CASSYSRTDYQPQHF	TRBV6-2/TRBV6-3	TRBJ1-5	-	many
TGTGCCAGCAGTTCCGGGACAGGTCTTTCGGAGACCCAGTACTTC	CASSSGTGLSETQYF	TRBV28	TRBJ2-5	TRBD1	few
TGCGCCAGCAAACCTTCTCCAGGGGTCTACGAGCAGTACTTC	CASKPSPGVYEQYF	TRBV5-1	TRBJ2-7	-	once
TGCAGTGCCGGACTGACTAGCGGGGGCAATGAGCAGTTCTTC	CSAGLTSGGNEQFF	TRBV20-1	TRBJ2-1	TRBD2	few
TGTGCCAGCGGATCTAATACCGGACCTACCGGGGAGCTGTTTTTT	CASGSNTGPTGELFF	TRBV6-1	TRBJ2-2	-	few
TGCAGCGTTGCCTCCAGCGCCAGGAACAATGAGCAGTTCTTC	CSVASSARNNEQFF	TRBV29-1	TRBJ2-1	-	-
TGTGCCAGCAGTTTCCCGGCCGCGGCCATCAACGAGCAGTACTTC	CASSFPAAAINEQYF	TRBV28	TRBJ2-7	-	-
TGTGCCAGCAATTGGCACCTGGAATACGAGCAGTACTTC	CASNWHLEYEQYF	TRBV6-4	TRBJ2-7	-	few
TGCGCCAGCAGCCAAGATTGGGCCGGGGGCGCTTACAATGAGCAGTTCTTC	CASSQDWAGGAYNEQFF	TRBV4-3	TRBJ2-1	-	few
TGTGCCAGCAGCCAGGGCTCAAGAGTTTACGAGACCCAGTACTTC	CASSQGSRVYETQYF	TRBV4-2	TRBJ2-5	-	few
TGTGCCAGCAGGAGGACTGGGGGAAGCTCCTACGAGCAGTACTTC	CASRRTGGSSYEQYF	TRBV12-3/TRBV12-4	TRBJ2-7	-	many
TGTGCCAGCAGCTTACAAGGACAGAGCTCCTACAATGAGCAGTTCTTC	CASSLQGQSSYNEQFF	TRBV11-2	TRBJ2-1	-	few
TGCAGTGCCCAATCCCAGAAGGACCGCTTAGGTGGCCAGTACTTC	CSAQSQKDRLGGQYF	TRBV20-1	TRBJ2-5	-	-
TGTGCCAGCAGTTGGGGACTGGCGAACACCGGGGAGCTGTTTTTT	CASSWGLANTGELFF	TRBV12-3/TRBV12-4	TRBJ2-2	-	many
TGCAGTGCTAGAGAAACGTCTAACTATGGCTACACCTTC	CSARETSNYGYTF	TRBV20-1	TRBJ1-2	-	many
TGTGCCAGCAGCCAAGTGGGACTAGGGCTTGGGAATGAGCAGTTCTTC	CASSQVGLGLGNEQFF	TRBV3-1	TRBJ2-1	TRBD2	-
TGTGCCAGCAGTTACTCGAGTGGGTTCGGGGAGCTGTTTTTT	CASSYSSGFGELFF	TRBV6-5	TRBJ2-2	-	-
TGCGCCAGCAGCCACGGACACTCGGGGGAGACCCAGTACTTC	CASSHGHSGETQYF	TRBV4-1	TRBJ2-5	-	few
TGTGCCAGCAGCTTAGGTCCAGGGTTGGCGTACAATGAGCAGTTCTTC	CASSLGPGLAYNEQFF	TRBV7-7	TRBJ2-1	-	few
TGTGCCAGCAGCTTTTCCCAGACGGGACAGGTCTACTACGAGCAGTACTTC	CASSFSQTGQVYYEQYF	TRBV5-6	TRBJ2-7	TRBD1	few
TGTGCCAGCAGCTTAATCATCGTTACAGATACGCAGTATTTT	CASSLIIVTDTQYF	TRBV7-9	TRBJ2-3	-	many
TGTGCCGGGGGCAGGGGAGCGGGATCTTACAATGAGCAGTTCTTC	CAGGRGAGSYNEQFF	TRBV11-2	TRBJ2-1	-	few
TGCGCCAGCAGCTTGGAGGGGATCTCCTACAATGAGCAGTTCTTC	CASSLEGISYNEQFF	TRBV5-1	TRBJ2-1	-	-
TGCAGTGCTAGAGATCGGAAGCGGGGGGACTACAATGAGCAGTTCTTC	CSARDRKRGDYNEQFF	TRBV20-1	TRBJ2-1	TRBD2	few
TGCAGTGCCCAACATGGGGGGGCGGGAGCTGGCAATGAGCAGTTCTTC	CSAQHGGAGAGNEQFF	TRBV20-1	TRBJ2-1	-	few
TGTGCCTGGAGTGTGGGACAGGGATTGGATACGCAGTATTTT	CAWSVGQGLDTQYF	TRBV30	TRBJ2-3	TRBD1	-
TGCAGTGCTAGAGACTATTTGAGGTCGAGCTCCTACGAGCAGTACTTC	CSARDYLRSSSYEQYF	TRBV20-1	TRBJ2-7	-	-
TGTGCCAGCAGCATGCTCCGATGGGTGTATGGCTACACCTTC	CASSMLRWVYGYTF	TRBV7-9	TRBJ1-2	-	-
TGCGCCAGCAGCCAAGTTTTTCGGGAGGCAGGCTCCTACAATGAGCAGTTCTTC	CASSQVFREAGSYNEQFF	TRBV4-1	TRBJ2-1	TRBD2	-
TGCAGTGCTAGAAAACTAGCGGGGTACTCCTACGAGCAGTACTTC	CSARKLAGYSYEQYF	TRBV20-1	TRBJ2-7	TRBD2	few
TGTGCCAGCATATTGGACAGGGGGCAAGAGACCCAGTACTTC	CASILDRGQETQYF	TRBV6-1	TRBJ2-5	TRBD1	many
TGTGCCAGCAGATCGACAGGGGCACGGGATAATTCACCCCTCCACTTT	CASRSTGARDNSPLHF	TRBV6-1	TRBJ1-6	TRBD1	-
TGTGCCAGCAAACCTAGGGGGACAGGGGGCACCGGGGAGCTGTTTTTT	CASKPRGTGGTGELFF	TRBV6-1	TRBJ2-2	TRBD1	few
TGTGCCAGCAGCTTAGCAAGACCCACAAATAATTCACCCCTCCACTTT	CASSLARPTNNSPLHF	TRBV7-2	TRBJ1-6	-	-
TGCAGTGCTATACAGGGTAACACTGAAGCTTTCTTT	CSAIQGNTEAFF	TRBV20-1	TRBJ1-1	-	few
TGTGCCAGCAGCCGGCGGGTTGCGGGAAGCTCCTACAATGAGCAGTTCTTC	CASSRRVAGSSYNEQFF	TRBV7-2	TRBJ2-1	-	-
TGTGCCAGCAGTGATGGGGGGGGAAAGGCAGATACGCAGTATTTT	CASSDGGGKADTQYF	TRBV2	TRBJ2-3	TRBD2	-
TGCAGCGTCCTTAATCGGAGCAACACCATATATTTT	CSVLNRSNTIYF	TRBV29-1	TRBJ1-3	-	-